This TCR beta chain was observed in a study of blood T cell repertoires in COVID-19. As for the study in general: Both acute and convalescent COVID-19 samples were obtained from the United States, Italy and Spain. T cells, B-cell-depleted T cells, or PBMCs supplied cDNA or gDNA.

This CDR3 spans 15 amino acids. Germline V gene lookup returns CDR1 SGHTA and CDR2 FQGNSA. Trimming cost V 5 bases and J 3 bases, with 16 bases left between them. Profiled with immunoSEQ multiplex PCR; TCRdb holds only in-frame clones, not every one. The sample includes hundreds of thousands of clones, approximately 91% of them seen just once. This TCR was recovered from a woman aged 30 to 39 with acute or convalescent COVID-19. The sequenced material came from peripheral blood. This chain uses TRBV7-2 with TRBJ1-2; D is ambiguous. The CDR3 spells CASSGFSGSYYGYTF. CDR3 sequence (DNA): TGTGCCAGCAGCGGATTTTCGGGGTCCTACTATGGCTACACCTTC. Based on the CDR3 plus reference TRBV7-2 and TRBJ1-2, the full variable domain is GAGVSQSPSNKVTEKGKDVELRCDPISGHTALYWYRQSLGQGLEFLIYFQGNSAPDKSGLPSDRFSAERTGGSVSTLTIQRTQQEDSAVYLCASSGFSGSYYGYTFGSGTRLTVV.